This TCR beta chain was sequenced in a study of blood T cell repertoires in COVID-19. Germline V gene data show CDR1 as SGHNT and CDR2 as YENEEA. Losses at the gene ends were 6 bases for V and 7 bases for J; bases not matched to a gene: 5. CDR3 length: 13 amino acids. Authors' data handling: Amplification from reference gene primers served as the basis for estimated nucleated cell counts. Clones were read by immunoSEQ multiplex PCR, and TCRdb kept only the in-frame ones, dropping some. V and J calls and clone size are those listed in that table; D and trimming were worked out from the DNA. The data hold some 310,000 clones, with 85% to 90% observed a single time. Participants spanned ages about 18 to 90 years and resided in about two dozen US areas. Participants' reported clinical history set cohort assignment. Among Cohort 3 donors, those recovered had two negative PCRs, clearance, or symptom resolution.

The sequenced material came from PBMCs or T cells enriched from blood (not recorded which). The chain is built from TRBV11-3 and TRBJ2-1; 8 bases align to TRBD1. This TCR was sampled from a woman aged 25-40 years who had recovered from COVID-19. The CDR3 DNA reads as TGTGCCAGCAGTGGACAGGGAGGAAATGAGCAGTTCTTC. Amino acids: CASSGQGGNEQFF.